These 3 T cell receptor beta chains share one sample of origin, sequenced in a study of siplizumab effects on memory and regulatory T cells. Method: immunoSEQ multiplex PCR; TCRdb's copy keeps in-frame clones and lacks some. This table holds tens of thousands of clones, roughly 90% found once. The sequencing input was naive CD8+ T cells sorted from blood. These TCRs come from a human donor in good health.

The chain carries TRBV9 and TRBJ2-1; 11 nucleotides align to TRBD2. The CDR3 length is 17 residues. The germline gives CDR1 SGDLS, CDR2 YYNGEE. J gave up 3 bases and V 3 bases, and 8 bases lay outside the gene matches. The DNA for the CDR3 is TGTGCCAGCAGCGGGTACGGGACTAGCGGAGACTACAATGAGCAGTTCTTC. Amino acid sequence: CASSGYGTSGDYNEQFF.

V usage is TRBV10-3 and J usage is TRBJ2-7; TRBD2 might be the D (5 bases). V lost 6 bases to trimming and J lost 4 bases, with 19 bases between them. There are 15 residues in the CDR3. The germline V gene encodes CDR1 ENHRY and CDR2 SYGVKD. CDR3 in amino acids: CAIRNTTGVFYEQYF. Here the CDR3 DNA reads TGTGCCATCAGAAACACGACCGGGGTTTTTTACGAGCAGTACTTC.

This rearrangement joins TRBV20-1 to TRBJ2-1, with 8 bases lining up with TRBD2. J lost 9 bases, V lost 8 bases, and 6 bases had no gene match. Germline CDR1 DFQATT, CDR2 SNEGSKA (reference sequence). The CDR3 runs to 11 residues. The CDR3 region has the DNA TGCAGTAGGCTAGCGGGTATTGAGCAGTTCTTC. Its translation: CSRLAGIEQFF.